Listed below are T cell receptor beta chains from one sample, sequenced in a study of blood T cell repertoires in COVID-19. TCRdb keeps only in-frame clones here, not all; method: immunoSEQ multiplex PCR. Of roughly 380,000 clones in the sample, approximately 77% were seen once. The specimen sequenced was peripheral blood. All receptors derive from a human donor with acute or convalescent COVID-19. The donor label of this sample is uncertain. Both conserved end residues are part of each CDR3. The D gene is left open where the match is weak. A row's size may be missing; if present it is once, few, many or a size class.

clone_size,v_call,j_call,d_call,cdr3_aa,cdr3_nt
-,TRBV4-2,TRBJ2-4,TRBD2,CASSQDPGLAGGLAKNIQYF,TGTGCCAGCAGCCAAGATCCGGGACTAGCGGGGGGGTTGGCCAAAAACATTCAGTACTTC
-,TRBV7-2,TRBJ2-1,TRBD2,CASSRGGLSYNEQFF,TGTGCCAGCAGCCGCGGGGGACTCTCCTACAATGAGCAGTTCTTC
-,TRBV7-2,TRBJ2-5,-,CASSLEPAREPQYF,TGTGCCAGCAGCTTAGAGCCGGCTCGGGAGCCCCAGTACTTC
-,TRBV12-3/TRBV12-4,TRBJ1-5,-,CASSRSNQPQHF,TGTGCCAGCTCCAGGAGCAATCAGCCCCAGCATTTT
-,TRBV7-8,TRBJ2-5,TRBD2,CASSLSRGDQETQYF,TGTGCCAGCAGCTTATCGCGGGGGGACCAAGAGACCCAGTACTTC
-,TRBV11-2,TRBJ2-2,TRBD1,CASIPGTVSNTGELFF,TGTGCCAGCATCCCCGGGACAGTTTCGAACACCGGGGAGCTGTTTTTT
-,TRBV14,TRBJ1-3,-,CASSVQAGNTIYF,TGTGCCAGCAGTGTCCAGGCTGGAAACACCATATATTTT
-,TRBV9,TRBJ2-7,TRBD1,CASSDRQGVMMEQYF,TGTGCCAGCAGCGACCGACAGGGGGTGATGATGGAGCAGTACTTC
many,TRBV2,TRBJ2-2,TRBD1,CASILDRDTGELFF,TGTGCCAGCATCCTAGACAGGGACACCGGGGAGCTGTTTTTT
-,TRBV7-2,TRBJ2-1,TRBD2,CASRPSGGNEQFF,TGTGCCAGCAGACCTAGCGGGGGGAATGAGCAGTTCTTC
-,TRBV16,TRBJ1-6,-,CASSPASSVYGSPLHF,TGTGCCAGCAGCCCTGCATCGAGCGTCTATGGTTCACCCCTCCACTTT
-,TRBV28,TRBJ2-2,-,CASSLASGITGELFF,TGTGCCAGCAGTTTAGCATCAGGGATCACCGGGGAGCTGTTTTTT
-,TRBV6-6,TRBJ2-1,-,CASSYRGEQFF,TGTGCCAGCAGTTACCGCGGTGAGCAGTTCTTC
-,TRBV29-1,TRBJ2-5,TRBD1,CSVVPRVRGETQYF,TGCAGCGTTGTACCGCGGGTCAGGGGGGAGACCCAGTACTTC
-,TRBV29-1,TRBJ1-1,TRBD1,CSVRWTGSNTEAFF,TGCAGCGTTCGCTGGACAGGGAGTAACACTGAAGCTTTCTTT
-,TRBV6-5,TRBJ1-2,-,CATLRDGYTF,TGTGCCACCCTCCGAGATGGCTACACCTTC
few,TRBV7-9,TRBJ1-2,TRBD1,CASSLGGGAFRGYTF,TGTGCCAGCAGCTTAGGAGGGGGCGCATTCCGTGGCTACACCTTC
-,TRBV7-9,TRBJ1-1,TRBD1,CASSLGTGTGNTEAFF,TGTGCCAGCAGCTTAGGGACCGGGACAGGGAACACTGAAGCTTTCTTT
-,TRBV7-2,TRBJ2-1,TRBD2,CASSPTGGVGEQFF,TGTGCCAGCAGCCCAACCGGGGGGGTGGGTGAGCAGTTCTTC
-,TRBV6-6,TRBJ2-7,TRBD2,CASSPLPGAGGYEQYF,TGTGCCAGCAGCCCTCTTCCGGGGGCGGGAGGCTACGAGCAGTACTTC
-,TRBV4-1,TRBJ1-2,-,CASSQGTGTFNYGYTF,TGCGCCAGCAGCCAAGGGACCGGGACTTTTAACTATGGCTACACCTTC
once,TRBV7-2,TRBJ1-2,-,CASSLVIQGYYGYTF,TGTGCCAGCAGCTTAGTAATACAGGGCTACTATGGCTACACCTTC
-,TRBV19,TRBJ2-7,TRBD2,CASSREGSYEQYF,TGTGCCAGTAGTCGGGAGGGCTCCTACGAGCAGTACTTC
many,TRBV11-2,TRBJ2-2,-,CASSFTNTGELFF,TGTGCCAGCAGCTTCACGAACACCGGGGAGCTGTTTTTT
-,TRBV9,TRBJ1-4,TRBD1,CASSETGDEKLFF,TGTGCCAGCAGCGAAACAGGGGATGAAAAACTGTTTTTT
-,TRBV5-1,TRBJ2-2,-,CAGRGGASTGELFF,TGCGCCGGTCGTGGCGGGGCGAGCACCGGGGAGCTGTTTTTT
-,TRBV3-1/TRBV3-2,TRBJ2-7,-,CASSQMREQYF,TGTGCCAGCAGCCAAATGCGGGAGCAGTACTTC
-,TRBV5-5,TRBJ2-7,TRBD2,CASSFGTSSSEQYF,TGTGCCAGCAGCTTTGGGACTAGCTCCTCGGAGCAGTACTTC
-,TRBV30,TRBJ1-6,-,CAWSLPGTYNSPLHF,TGTGCCTGGAGCCTCCCAGGCACCTATAATTCACCCCTCCACTTT
-,TRBV7-6,TRBJ1-1,-,CASSLVNSARTRTTEAFF,TGTGCCAGCAGCTTAGTTAATTCGGCGAGGACTAGGACCACTGAAGCTTTCTTT
-,TRBV7-9,TRBJ2-2,-,CASSLDQRANTGELFF,TGTGCCAGCAGCTTAGACCAGCGGGCGAACACCGGGGAGCTGTTTTTT
-,TRBV5-6,TRBJ1-1,TRBD1,CASSPWTGGYGTEAFF,TGTGCCAGCAGCCCTTGGACAGGGGGTTATGGCACTGAAGCTTTCTTT
once,TRBV27,TRBJ1-6,-,CASSSDSAALHF,TGTGCCAGCAGTTCGGACAGCGCGGCCCTCCACTTT
-,TRBV7-9,TRBJ2-1,TRBD2,CASSQRGSSYNEQFF,TGTGCCAGCAGCCAGCGGGGAAGCTCCTACAATGAGCAGTTCTTC
-,TRBV5-1,TRBJ2-5,-,CASSLWTKTQETQYF,TGCGCCAGCAGCTTGTGGACAAAGACCCAAGAGACCCAGTACTTC
-,TRBV4-1,TRBJ2-3,-,CASSQAQMGPDTQYF,TGCGCCAGCAGCCAAGCACAGATGGGCCCAGATACGCAGTATTTT
-,TRBV7-2,TRBJ2-5,TRBD1,CASSLGATGIETQYF,TGTGCCAGCAGCTTAGGAGCGACAGGGATAGAGACCCAGTACTTC
-,TRBV3-1/TRBV3-2,TRBJ2-1,TRBD2,CASSHYGTSGRGNEQFF,TGTGCCAGCAGCCATTACGGGACTAGCGGGAGGGGGAATGAGCAGTTCTTC
-,TRBV13,TRBJ1-3,-,CASSLGRGLSGNTIYF,TGTGCCAGCAGCTTAGGCCGGGGATTGTCTGGAAACACCATATATTTT
-,TRBV5-4,TRBJ2-1,-,CASSLGGEQFF,TGTGCCAGCAGCTTAGGAGGGGAGCAGTTCTTC
once,TRBV18,TRBJ1-1,-,CASSPLDLGAEAFF,TGTGCCAGCTCACCACTAGACCTCGGGGCTGAAGCTTTCTTT
-,TRBV4-1,TRBJ1-2,-,CASSQEQWDTRFPYGYTF,TGCGCCAGCAGCCAAGAACAGTGGGACACCCGGTTCCCCTATGGCTACACCTTC
-,TRBV6-5,TRBJ1-2,-,CASSYSPGGHYGYTF,TGTGCCAGCAGTTACTCACCCGGGGGGCACTATGGCTACACCTTC
-,TRBV19,TRBJ1-4,-,CASRNRGSATNEKLFF,TGTGCCAGTAGAAATCGAGGTAGTGCAACTAATGAAAAACTGTTTTTT
-,TRBV5-5,TRBJ1-2,TRBD1,CASSLMLGTGTGTF,TGTGCCAGCAGCTTAATGTTGGGTACCGGGACAGGTACCTTC
-,TRBV15,TRBJ2-1,TRBD1,CATSRKGANNEQFF,TGTGCCACCAGCAGAAAGGGGGCTAACAATGAGCAGTTCTTC
-,TRBV29-1,TRBJ2-4,-,CSVETSGLAKNIQYF,TGCAGCGTGGAAACTTCGGGACTAGCCAAAAACATTCAGTACTTC
-,TRBV2,TRBJ1-1,-,CASQDSRAEAFF,TGTGCCAGCCAGGACTCCCGGGCTGAAGCTTTCTTT
-,TRBV28,TRBJ1-3,-,CASRRQSGNTIYF,TGTGCCAGCAGAAGACAGTCTGGAAACACCATATATTTT
-,TRBV18,TRBJ1-2,TRBD1,CASSVQGVRYGYTF,TGTGCCAGCTCAGTCCAGGGGGTCCGCTATGGCTACACCTTC